The 15 T cell receptor beta chains below were found in one sample sequenced in a study of CD8 T cells in ankylosing spondylitis. TCRdb fed the 5' RACE reads into MiXCR, producing one record per CDR3 protein. Among roughly 240,000 distinct CDR3 sequences listed, less than 9.5% were seen once. Sequenced: blood, either unsorted or a sorted T cell fraction (not recorded which). These receptors all stem from a female donor with ankylosing spondylitis or in good health (not recorded which).

This clonotype was seen more than once but under ten times. The chain recombines TRBV29-1 with TRBJ2-5; D gene ambiguous. The V gene's germline CDR1 is SQVTM and CDR2 ANQGSEA. Trimming left V 5 bases short and J 0 bases short, with 1 base between. This CDR3 is 10 amino acids long. Written as DNA, the CDR3 is TGCAGCGTTTACCAAGAGACCCAGTACTTC. This codes for CSVYQETQYF.

This clonotype was counted at least ten times. The chain links TRBV5-1 to TRBJ2-1, with 9 bases lining up with TRBD1. This CDR3 has 15 amino acids. Germline trimming cut 5 bases from V and 6 bases from J; bases unmatched to any gene: 9. Looked up from germline, CDR1 is SGHRS and CDR2 is YFSETQ. This CDR3 reads CASSTDRGTGNEQFF. CDR3 DNA: TGCGCCAGCAGTACTGACAGGGGGACGGGCAATGAGCAGTTCTTC.

The rearrangement joins TRBV5-4 to TRBJ2-2; D remains ambiguous. CDR1 SGHNT and CDR2 YYREEE come from the germline V gene (reference sequence). This CDR3 contains 13 residues. Trimming took off 4 bases at V and 10 bases at J, with 14 bases between the two ends. CDR3 loop: CASSHPLAVELFF. The CDR3 coding sequence is TGTGCCAGCAGCCACCCCCTCGCCGTGGAGCTGTTTTTT. Using reference TRBV5-4 and TRBJ2-2 for the parts outside the CDR3, the full variable domain is ETGVTQSPTHLIKTRGQQVTLRCSSQSGHNTVSWYQQALGQGPQFIFQYYREEENGRGNFPPRFSGLQFPNYSSELNVNALELDDSALYLCASSHPLAVELFFGEGSRLTVL.

Ten or more counts support this clonotype. CDR3 nucleotide sequence: TGTGCCAGCAGTTTGGGGGGCCTCTATGGCTACACCTTC. Translated: CASSLGGLYGYTF. V usage is TRBV12-3 or TRBV12-4 and J usage is TRBJ1-2, with D possibly being TRBD1 (6 bases). The CDR3 extends over 13 amino acids. V dropped 3 bases and J dropped 4 bases, with 9 bases sitting between them.

At least ten counts were recorded for this clonotype. This sequence joins TRBV11-2 and TRBJ2-7; tentative D call: TRBD2 (5 bases). V lost 1 base and J 2 bases, leaving 15 bases between the germline ends. The CDR3 is 16 amino acids. CDR1 is SGHAT and CDR2 is FQNNGV in the germline V gene. The CDR3 spells CASSLGASGRTYEQYF. DNA for the CDR3: TGTGCCAGCAGCTTAGGTGCCAGCGGAAGAACCTACGAGCAGTACTTC.

This clonotype appeared many times. The rearrangement joins TRBV5-1 to TRBJ2-7; either TRBD1 or TRBD2 may fit D (5 bases each). The CDR3 has 16 amino acids. V lost 0 bases and J 0 bases, leaving 13 bases between the germline ends. Germline CDR1 reads SGHRS; CDR2 reads YFSETQ. The CDR3 loop is CASSLGEGRLSYEQYF. The CDR3 nucleotides are TGCGCCAGCAGCTTGGGAGAGGGACGCCTCTCCTACGAGCAGTACTTC.

This clonotype came up many times. J is TRBJ2-7 and V is TRBV6-2 or TRBV6-3, with 10 bases that match TRBD2. The germline CDR1 and CDR2 sequences are MNHEY and SVGEGT. The CDR3 is made up of 15 amino acids. Trimming cost V 2 bases and J 7 bases; bases outside gene matches: 8. The CDR3: CASSYPWLAGEEQYF. Written as DNA, the CDR3 is TGTGCCAGCAGTTACCCGTGGCTAGCGGGAGAAGAGCAGTACTTC.

At least ten counts were recorded for this clonotype. The chain carries TRBV7-9 and TRBJ1-1; 7 bases match TRBD1. Germline CDR1 is SEHNR and CDR2 is FQNEAQ (reference sequence). This CDR3 is 15 amino acids long. J lost 3 bases, V lost 10 bases, and 14 bases had no gene match. The CDR3, as DNA: TGTGCCACTACCTCGAGGGGGCTCGGGTACACTGAAGCTTTCTTT. Residues: CATTSRGLGYTEAFF.

This clonotype was seen many times. The V and J genes are TRBV6-2 or TRBV6-3 and TRBJ2-7; D is possibly TRBD2 (5 bases). V was clipped by 4 bases and J by 6 bases, with 13 bases between them. The CDR3 spans 13 residues. The germline V gene encodes CDR1 MNHEY and CDR2 SVGEGT. The CDR3 nucleotides read TGTGCCAGCAGTTTGGAGGCCTACGGCGAGCAGTACTTC. Translated: CASSLEAYGEQYF.

This clonotype occurred many times. The genes are TRBV5-1 and TRBJ2-6, with TRBD1 identical over 9 bases. Trimming removed 0 bases from V and 0 bases from J; junction bases left unmatched: 1. Germline CDR1 is SGHRS and CDR2 is YFSETQ. This CDR3 region has 17 residues. The CDR3 coding sequence is TGCGCCAGCAGCTTGGGGACAGGGGTCTCTGGGGCCAACGTCCTGACTTTC. Translating it yields CASSLGTGVSGANVLTF.

A few counts support this clonotype. The chain has TRBV12-3 or TRBV12-4 and TRBJ2-5; 7 bases line up with TRBD2. This CDR3 is built from 15 residues. V was clipped by 3 bases and J by 4 bases; unmatched bases: 8. The CDR3 here is CASSFRRGEGETQYF. CDR3 DNA sequence: TGTGCCAGCAGTTTTCGTCGGGGGGAGGGAGAGACCCAGTACTTC.

This clonotype was seen at least ten times. The chain recombines TRBV12-3 or TRBV12-4 with TRBJ2-7; D possibly corresponds to TRBD1 (7 bases). V lost 4 bases and J 6 bases, leaving 25 bases between the germline ends. The CDR3 loop spans 17 amino acids. The CDR3 DNA reads TGTGCCAGCAGTTCCTTCCCTTCTCTAAATCAGGGGGGCGAGCAGTACTTC. Amino acids: CASSSFPSLNQGGEQYF.

This clonotype was picked up many times. The J gene is TRBJ2-7, the V gene TRBV20-1, with 7 nucleotides matching TRBD2. V shed 1 base, J shed 2 bases, and the junction held 5 bases outside the gene matches. The CDR3 length is 14 residues. CDR1 DFQATT and CDR2 SNEGSKA come from the germline V gene (reference sequence). The DNA of the CDR3 is TGCAGTGCTAGAGCCCTGACTAGCACCTACGAGCAGTACTTC. Protein sequence: CSARALTSTYEQYF.

This clonotype was seen repeatedly, ten times or more. The rearrangement uses TRBV6-5 and TRBJ2-7; 11 nucleotides align to TRBD2. V was clipped by 4 bases and J by 2 bases; unmatched bases: 1. Looked up from germline, CDR1 is MNHEY and CDR2 is SVGAGI. The CDR3 is 14 amino acids. This chain's CDR3 is CASSLLAGAYEQYF. In DNA form, the CDR3 reads TGTGCCAGCAGTTTACTAGCGGGAGCCTACGAGCAGTACTTC.

This clonotype was recorded a few times. Possible read error: a much larger clone is one base away. The chain combines TRBV20-1 with TRBJ1-5; 10 nucleotides agree with TRBD1. The V gene's germline CDR1 is DFQATT and CDR2 SNEGSKA (reference sequence). This CDR3 region has 15 residues. As DNA, the CDR3 is TGCATTGCTCCCACCGGGACAGGGGGCAATCAGCCCCAGCATTTT. Protein sequence: CIAPTGTGGNQPQHF.